This record looks at one T cell receptor beta chain sequence and its context. This entry is derived from a study of blood T cell repertoires in COVID-19. At the level of the study: COVID-19 samples collected from the United States, Italy and Spain covered acute and convalescent phases. The cDNA or gDNA used as material had been derived from T cells, B-cell-depleted T cells, or PBMCs.

Under the authors' procedure: Amplifying reference gene primers gave estimates of nucleated cell counts. TCRdb keeps only in-frame clones here, not all; method: immunoSEQ multiplex PCR. The DNA gave D and trimming, while V, J and clone size come from that table. The repertoire consists of 150,000 to 200,000 clones, with approximately 91% occurring once and the leading ten covering about 2.1%. V lost 1 base and J lost 8, with 12 bases in between. CDR3 length: 14 residues. Germline V gene lookup returns CDR1 LGHNA and CDR2 YSLEER. The TCR was taken from a man in his 70s with active or convalescent COVID-19. The chain links TRBV4-3 to TRBJ2-1; no clear D. The sequenced material came from peripheral blood. The CDR3 nucleotides are TGCGCCAGCAGCCAAGGCCCGGGTCGCGATGAGCAGTTCTTC. Encoded protein: CASSQGPGRDEQFF.